This T cell receptor beta chain stems from a study of regulatory T cells in long-lasting Graves disease. Germline V gene data show CDR1 as SEHNR and CDR2 as FQNEAQ (reference sequence). This CDR3 comprises 15 residues. V dropped 2 bases and J dropped 2; count of bases not matched to a gene: 5. This clonotype was seen repeatedly, ten times or more. Sample time point: newly diagnosed GD, antithyroid drugs for less than 3 months. PBMC RNA was the source of the TCR library. Both iRepertoire HTBI primers and Arm-PCR of CDR3 regions were used to build the TCR beta libraries. One entry per CDR3 protein, called by TCRdb with MiXCR from the multiplex PCR reads. The data show around 400,000 distinct CDR3 sequences, 15% seen once. This sample was also put to use in a study of T cells in Graves' hyperthyroidism and ophthalmopathy.

This clonotype was sampled from a woman aged 40 to 50 with Graves disease. J is TRBJ2-5 and V is TRBV7-9, with TRBD1 identical over 7 bases. This specimen was peripheral blood mononuclear cells (PBMCs), taken at new diagnosis, from a patient treated with antithyroid drugs. This CDR3 reads CASSLYSRGQETQYF. Here the CDR3 DNA reads TGTGCCAGCAGCTTATATTCCAGGGGGCAAGAGACCCAGTACTTC.